In this sample, the clone carrying this T cell receptor (beta chain) turned up once. The length of the CDR3 is 15 residues. V was clipped by 5 bases and J by 0 bases, with 8 bases between them. Germline V gene lookup returns CDR1 MNHEY and CDR2 SVGAGI. Method: immunoSEQ multiplex PCR; TCRdb's copy keeps in-frame clones and lacks some. Here the sample spans 470,000 or so clones, approximately 90% being singletons. This specimen comes from a study of blood T cell repertoires in COVID-19. Across the study: There were acute and convalescent COVID-19 samples, and they came from the United States, Italy and Spain.

The sequencing input was peripheral blood. This chain connects TRBV6-5 to TRBJ1-6; D unresolved. This TCR derives from a woman in her 30s with acute or convalescent COVID-19. CDR3 nucleotides: TGTGCCAGCAGTCGGGTGAGCTCCTATAATTCACCCCTCCACTTT. This codes for CASSRVSSYNSPLHF.